This TCR beta chain appears in the sequencing data of a study of human T cells and chemical hapten exposure. This clonotype appeared many times. Deletions cut 2 bases from V and 9 bases from J, with 20 bases between. Per the germline V gene, CDR1 is SEHNR and CDR2 is FQNEAQ (reference sequence). This CDR3 has 16 amino acids. The library put unique molecular identifiers onto individual cDNA molecules. In the original workflow: Across samples, TCR counts had a median of roughly 98,000 and ranged from roughly 23,224 to 700,000. TCRdb re-derived calls from the RACE reads in MiXCR, one entry per CDR3 protein. These V and J calls originate from TCRdb's pipeline instead of the authors' own analysis. Of some 98,000 distinct CDR3 sequences in the sample, 10% to 13% are singletons; the top ten hold under 3.5%. Noted time point: pre-sensitization, week 0. Treatment denoted: therapeutic diphenylcyclopropenone sensitization with weekly scalp DPC.

This chain uses TRBV7-9 with TRBJ2-1, with D perhaps TRBD2 (6 bases). The sequence was obtained from an older woman with alopecia areata. Some clones in this sample may be carry-over from other donors' samples. The sequencing used whole blood, collected in connection with sensitization to the hapten diphenylcyclopropenone (DPC). The CDR3 spells CASSLRRGNLNSEQFF. CDR3 sequence (DNA): TGTGCCAGCAGCTTAAGGCGGGGCAACTTAAACAGTGAGCAGTTCTTC.